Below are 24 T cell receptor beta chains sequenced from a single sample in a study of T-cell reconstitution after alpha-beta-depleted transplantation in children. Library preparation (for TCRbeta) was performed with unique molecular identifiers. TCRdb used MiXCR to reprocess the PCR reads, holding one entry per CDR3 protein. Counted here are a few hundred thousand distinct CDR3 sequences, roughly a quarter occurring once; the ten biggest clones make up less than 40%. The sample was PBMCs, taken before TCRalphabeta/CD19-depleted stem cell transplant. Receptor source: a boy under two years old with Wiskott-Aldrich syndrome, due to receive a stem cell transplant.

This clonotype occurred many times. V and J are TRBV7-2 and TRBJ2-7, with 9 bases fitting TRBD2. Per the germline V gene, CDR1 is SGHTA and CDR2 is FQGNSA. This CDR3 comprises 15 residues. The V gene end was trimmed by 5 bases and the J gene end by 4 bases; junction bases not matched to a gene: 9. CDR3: CASSMGLAGVYEQYF. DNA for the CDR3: TGTGCCAGCAGCATGGGACTAGCTGGGGTTTACGAGCAGTACTTC.

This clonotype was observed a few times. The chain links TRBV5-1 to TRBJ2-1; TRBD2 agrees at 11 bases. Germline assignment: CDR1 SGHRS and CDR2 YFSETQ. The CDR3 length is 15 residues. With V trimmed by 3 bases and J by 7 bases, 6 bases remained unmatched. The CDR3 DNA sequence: TGCGCCAGCAGCTACCTAGCGGGAGGTGGGAATGAGCAGTTCTTC. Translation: CASSYLAGGGNEQFF.

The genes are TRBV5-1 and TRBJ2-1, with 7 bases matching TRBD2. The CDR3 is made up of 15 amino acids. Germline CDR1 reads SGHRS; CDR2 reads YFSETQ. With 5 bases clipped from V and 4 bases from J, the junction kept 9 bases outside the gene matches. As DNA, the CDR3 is TGCGCCAGCAGGTCCGAGCTAGCGGTTTACAATGAGCAGTTCTTC. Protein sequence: CASRSELAVYNEQFF.

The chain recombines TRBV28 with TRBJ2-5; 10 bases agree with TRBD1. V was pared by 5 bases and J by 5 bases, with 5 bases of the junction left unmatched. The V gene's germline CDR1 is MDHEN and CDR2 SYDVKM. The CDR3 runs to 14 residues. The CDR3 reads CASSISDRGETQYF. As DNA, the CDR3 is TGTGCCAGCAGTATTTCGGACAGGGGGGAGACCCAGTACTTC.

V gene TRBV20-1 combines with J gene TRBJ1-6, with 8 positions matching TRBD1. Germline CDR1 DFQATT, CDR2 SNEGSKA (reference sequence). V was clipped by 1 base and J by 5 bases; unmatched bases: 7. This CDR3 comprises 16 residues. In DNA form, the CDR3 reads TGCAGTGCTAGAGGAGGACAGGGACTAAATAATTCACCCCTCCACTTT. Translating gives CSARGGQGLNNSPLHF.

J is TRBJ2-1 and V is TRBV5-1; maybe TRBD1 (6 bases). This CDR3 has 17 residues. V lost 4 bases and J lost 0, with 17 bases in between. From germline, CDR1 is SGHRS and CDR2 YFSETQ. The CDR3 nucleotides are TGCGCCAGCAGCCACCGATTACAGGGCGGCTCCTACAATGAGCAGTTCTTC. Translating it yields CASSHRLQGGSYNEQFF.

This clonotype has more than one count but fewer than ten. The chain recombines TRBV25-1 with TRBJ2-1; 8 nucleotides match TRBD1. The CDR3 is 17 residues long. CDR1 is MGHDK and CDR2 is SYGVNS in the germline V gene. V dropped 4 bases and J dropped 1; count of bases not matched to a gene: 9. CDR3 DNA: TGTGCCAGCAGTGCGTCGAGGGGGACAGGTTCCTACAATGAGCAGTTCTTC. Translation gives CASSASRGTGSYNEQFF.

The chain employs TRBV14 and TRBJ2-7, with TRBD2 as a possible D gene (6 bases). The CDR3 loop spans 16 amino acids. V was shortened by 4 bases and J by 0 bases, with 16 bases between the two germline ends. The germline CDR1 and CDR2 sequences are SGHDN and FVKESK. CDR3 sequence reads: CASSLFGSPLSYEQYF. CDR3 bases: TGTGCCAGCAGCCTATTCGGGAGCCCTCTCTCCTACGAGCAGTACTTC.

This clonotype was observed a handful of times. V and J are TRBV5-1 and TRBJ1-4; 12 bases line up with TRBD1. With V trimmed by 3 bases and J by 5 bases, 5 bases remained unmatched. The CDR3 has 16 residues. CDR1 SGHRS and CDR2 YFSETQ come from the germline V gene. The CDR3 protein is CASSSGDRGRNEKLFF. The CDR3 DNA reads TGCGCCAGCAGCTCTGGGGACAGGGGGCGGAATGAAAAACTGTTTTTT.

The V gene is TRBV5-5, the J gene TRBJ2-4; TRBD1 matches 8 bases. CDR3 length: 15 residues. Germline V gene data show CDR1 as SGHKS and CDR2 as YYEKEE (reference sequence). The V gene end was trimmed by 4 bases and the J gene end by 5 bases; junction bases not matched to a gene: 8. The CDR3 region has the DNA TGTGCCAGCAGCCCACCCGGGACAGGACAAAACATTCAGTACTTC. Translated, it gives CASSPPGTGQNIQYF.

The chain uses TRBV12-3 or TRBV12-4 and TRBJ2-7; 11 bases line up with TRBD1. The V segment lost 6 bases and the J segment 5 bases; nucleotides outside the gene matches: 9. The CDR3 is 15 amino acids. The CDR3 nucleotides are TGTGCCAGCAGAAATGCCGGGACAGGGGGAAACGAGCAGTACTTC. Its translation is CASRNAGTGGNEQYF.

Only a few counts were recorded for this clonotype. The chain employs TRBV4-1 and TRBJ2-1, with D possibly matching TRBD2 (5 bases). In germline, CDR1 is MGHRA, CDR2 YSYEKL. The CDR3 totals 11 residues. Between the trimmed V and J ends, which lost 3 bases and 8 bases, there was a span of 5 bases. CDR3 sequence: CASSQRDEQFF. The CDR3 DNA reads TGCGCCAGCAGCCAGCGGGATGAGCAGTTCTTC.

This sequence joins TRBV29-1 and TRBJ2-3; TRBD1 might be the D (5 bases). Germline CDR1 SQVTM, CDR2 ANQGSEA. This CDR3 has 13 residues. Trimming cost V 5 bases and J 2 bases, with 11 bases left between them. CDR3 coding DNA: TGCAGCGTTTATAGGGGAAACACAGATACGCAGTATTTT. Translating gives CSVYRGNTDTQYF.

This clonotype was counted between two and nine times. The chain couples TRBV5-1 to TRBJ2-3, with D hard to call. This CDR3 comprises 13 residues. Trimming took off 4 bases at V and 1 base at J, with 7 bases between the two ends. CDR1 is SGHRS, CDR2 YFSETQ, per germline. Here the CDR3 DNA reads TGCGCCAGCAGCGGGATAGGCACAGATACGCAGTATTTT. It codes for CASSGIGTDTQYF. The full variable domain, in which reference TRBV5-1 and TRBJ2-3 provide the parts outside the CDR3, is KAGVTQTPRYLIKTRGQQVTLSCSPISGHRSVSWYQQTPGQGLQFLFEYFSETQRNKGNFPGRFSGRQFSNSRSEMNVSTLELGDSALYLCASSGIGTDTQYFGPGTRLTVL.

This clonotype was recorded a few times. The CDR3 reads CASSQEAETQYF. In nucleotides, the CDR3 is TGTGCCAGCAGCCAAGAAGCGGAGACCCAGTACTTC. The rearrangement links TRBV14 to TRBJ2-5; no clear D. Per the germline V gene, CDR1 is SGHDN and CDR2 is FVKESK. V was trimmed by 0 bases and J by 5 bases, leaving 4 bases between them. This CDR3 is built from 12 residues.

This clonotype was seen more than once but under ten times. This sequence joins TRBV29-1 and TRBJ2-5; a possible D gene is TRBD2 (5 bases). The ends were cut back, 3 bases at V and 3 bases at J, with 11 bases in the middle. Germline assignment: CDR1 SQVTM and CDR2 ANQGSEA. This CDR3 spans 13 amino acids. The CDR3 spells CSVDPGSEETQYF. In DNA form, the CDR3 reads TGCAGCGTTGACCCGGGGTCAGAAGAGACCCAGTACTTC.

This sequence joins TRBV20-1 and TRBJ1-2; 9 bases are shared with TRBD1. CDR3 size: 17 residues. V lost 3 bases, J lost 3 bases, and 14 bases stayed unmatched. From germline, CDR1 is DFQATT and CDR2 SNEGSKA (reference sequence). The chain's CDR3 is CSARGGQGIEGDYGYTF. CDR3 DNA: TGCAGTGCTAGGGGGGGACAGGGTATAGAGGGGGACTATGGCTACACCTTC.

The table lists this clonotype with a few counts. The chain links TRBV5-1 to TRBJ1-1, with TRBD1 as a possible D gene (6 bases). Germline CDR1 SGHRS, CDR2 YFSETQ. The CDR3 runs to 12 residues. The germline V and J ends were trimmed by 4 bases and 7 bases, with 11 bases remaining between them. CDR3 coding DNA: TGCGCCAGCAGCCAAGGACAGTTTGAAGCTTTCTTT. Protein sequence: CASSQGQFEAFF.

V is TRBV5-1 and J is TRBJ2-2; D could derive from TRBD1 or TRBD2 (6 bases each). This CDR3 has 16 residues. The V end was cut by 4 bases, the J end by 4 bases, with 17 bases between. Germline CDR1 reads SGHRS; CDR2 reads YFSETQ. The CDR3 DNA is TGCGCCAGCAGCCCCACCCCGGGGGCAGGCACCGGGGAGCTGTTTTTT. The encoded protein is CASSPTPGAGTGELFF. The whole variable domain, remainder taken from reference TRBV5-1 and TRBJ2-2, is KAGVTQTPRYLIKTRGQQVTLSCSPISGHRSVSWYQQTPGQGLQFLFEYFSETQRNKGNFPGRFSGRQFSNSRSEMNVSTLELGDSALYLCASSPTPGAGTGELFFGEGSRLTVL.

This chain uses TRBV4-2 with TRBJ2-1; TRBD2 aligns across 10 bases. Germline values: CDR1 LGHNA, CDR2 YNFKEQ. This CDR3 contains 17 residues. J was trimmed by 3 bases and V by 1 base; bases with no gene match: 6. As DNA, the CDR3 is TGTGCCAGCAGCCAAGGGCCTAGCGGGAGCAACTACAATGAGCAGTTCTTC. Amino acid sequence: CASSQGPSGSNYNEQFF.

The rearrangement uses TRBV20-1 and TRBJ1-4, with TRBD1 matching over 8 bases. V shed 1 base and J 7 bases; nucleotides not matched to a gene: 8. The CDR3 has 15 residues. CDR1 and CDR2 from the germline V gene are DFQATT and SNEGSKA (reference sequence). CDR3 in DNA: TGCAGTGCTAGAGCCGGACAGGGCCGGGGTGAAAAACTGTTTTTT. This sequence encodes CSARAGQGRGEKLFF.

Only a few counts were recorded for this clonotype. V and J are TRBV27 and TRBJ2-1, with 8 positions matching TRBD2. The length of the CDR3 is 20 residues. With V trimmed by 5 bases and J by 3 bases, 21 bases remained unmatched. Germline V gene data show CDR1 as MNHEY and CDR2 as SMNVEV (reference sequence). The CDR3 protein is CASSPPEPFLAGGNYNEQFF. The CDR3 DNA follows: TGTGCCAGCAGTCCACCCGAACCCTTTCTAGCGGGCGGGAACTACAATGAGCAGTTCTTC.

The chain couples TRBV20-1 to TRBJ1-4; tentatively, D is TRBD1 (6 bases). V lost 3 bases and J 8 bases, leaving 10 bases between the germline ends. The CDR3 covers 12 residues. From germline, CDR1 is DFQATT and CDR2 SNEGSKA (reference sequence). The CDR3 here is CSASGGPEKLFF. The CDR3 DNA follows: TGCAGTGCTAGCGGGGGCCCGGAAAAACTGTTTTTT.

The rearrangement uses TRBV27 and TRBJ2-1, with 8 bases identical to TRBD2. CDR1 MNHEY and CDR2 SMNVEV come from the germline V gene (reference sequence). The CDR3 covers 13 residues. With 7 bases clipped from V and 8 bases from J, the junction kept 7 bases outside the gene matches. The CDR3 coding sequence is TGTGCCAGCAAGGGACTAGTGGGGCATGAGCAGTTCTTC. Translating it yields CASKGLVGHEQFF.